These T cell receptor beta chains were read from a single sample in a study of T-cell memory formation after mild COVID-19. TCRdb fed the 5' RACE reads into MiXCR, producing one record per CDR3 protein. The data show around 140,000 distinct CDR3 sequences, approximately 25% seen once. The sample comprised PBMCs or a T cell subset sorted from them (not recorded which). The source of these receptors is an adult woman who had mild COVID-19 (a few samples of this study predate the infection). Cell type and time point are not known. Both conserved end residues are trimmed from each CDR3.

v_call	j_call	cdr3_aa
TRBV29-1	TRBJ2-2	SGLNTGELF
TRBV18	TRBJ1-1	ASSDAGSEAF
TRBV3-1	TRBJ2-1	ASSQDGRGSFDEQF
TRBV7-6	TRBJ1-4	ASSLAQTGMDEKLF
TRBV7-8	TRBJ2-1	ASSFKAEQF
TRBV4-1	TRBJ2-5	ASSPLDGGDSQETQY
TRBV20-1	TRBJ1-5	SAEPPGRSDQPQH
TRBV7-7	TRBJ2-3	ASSRLVGDTDTQY
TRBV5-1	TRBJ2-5	ASSSLAGGPETQY
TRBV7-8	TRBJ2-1	ASSLPPTGDDYNEQF
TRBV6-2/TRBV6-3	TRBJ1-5	ASGFGSQPQH
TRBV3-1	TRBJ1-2	ASSQGVRRPANYGYT
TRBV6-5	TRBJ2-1	ASALRTGGNEQF
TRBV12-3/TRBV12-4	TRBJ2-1	ASGSNNEQF
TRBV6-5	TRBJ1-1	ASSYAIPGTVNTEAF
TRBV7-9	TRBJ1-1	ASSSQGHEAF
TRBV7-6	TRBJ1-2	ASSLFLQGVPYGYT
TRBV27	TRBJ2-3	ASSEMGQGGDTQY
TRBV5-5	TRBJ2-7	ASSLESGFPYEQY
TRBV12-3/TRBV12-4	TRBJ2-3	ASSFTDTQY
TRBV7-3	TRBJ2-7	ASSLRLQGAEQY
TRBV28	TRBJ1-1	ASSLTLGTNTEAF
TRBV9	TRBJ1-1	ASSVASSLNTEAF
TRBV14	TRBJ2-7	ASRQDPTGLEQY
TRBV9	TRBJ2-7	ASSAGGSRYEQY
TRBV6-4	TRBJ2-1	ASSDSQYRRELVNEQF
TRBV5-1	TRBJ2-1	ASSFEPGLNNEQF
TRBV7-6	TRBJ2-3	ASSRTSGTALTDTQY
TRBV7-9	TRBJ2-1	ASSLGLVGRPGPDNEQF
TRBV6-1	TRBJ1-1	ASQTGTLGGTEAF
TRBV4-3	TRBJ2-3	ASSQEGTSGRGTDTQY
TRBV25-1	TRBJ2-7	ASSEYRTGNEQY
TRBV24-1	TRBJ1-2	ATSDRGKNGYT
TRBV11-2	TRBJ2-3	ASSLAVSTLTDTQY
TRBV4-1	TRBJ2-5	ASSQDPDRGETQY
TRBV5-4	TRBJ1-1	ASSPLQGGNTEAF
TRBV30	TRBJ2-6	AWSQSSGANVLT
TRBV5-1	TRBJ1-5	ASSLPGENQPQH
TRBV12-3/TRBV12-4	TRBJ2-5	ASSQGQETQY
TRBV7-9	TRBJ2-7	ASSPQSDEQY
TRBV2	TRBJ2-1	ASSEGLGLAGTQQF
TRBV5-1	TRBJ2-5	ASSLGTGARETQY
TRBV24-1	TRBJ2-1	ATSDLQRTNEQF
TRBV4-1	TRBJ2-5	ASSQVVGQGAGGTQY
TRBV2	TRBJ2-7	ASSEANYEQY
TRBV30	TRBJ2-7	AWSYSGGNEQY
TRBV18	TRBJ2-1	ASSPAQGYNEQF
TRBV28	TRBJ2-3	ASSPQAGVPDTQY
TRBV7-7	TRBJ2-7	ASSLGPRGIYEQY
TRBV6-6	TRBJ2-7	ASSWGSTSGRISYEQY